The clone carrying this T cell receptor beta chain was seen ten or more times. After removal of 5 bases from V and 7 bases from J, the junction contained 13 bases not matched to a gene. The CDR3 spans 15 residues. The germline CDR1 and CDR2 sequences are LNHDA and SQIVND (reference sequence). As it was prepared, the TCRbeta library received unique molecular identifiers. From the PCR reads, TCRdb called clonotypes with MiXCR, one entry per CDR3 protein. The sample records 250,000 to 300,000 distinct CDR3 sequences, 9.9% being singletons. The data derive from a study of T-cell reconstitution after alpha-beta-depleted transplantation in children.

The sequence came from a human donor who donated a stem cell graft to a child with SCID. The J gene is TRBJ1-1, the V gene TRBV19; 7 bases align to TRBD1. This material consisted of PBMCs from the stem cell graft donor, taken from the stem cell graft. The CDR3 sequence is CASSPSRQGGGEAFF. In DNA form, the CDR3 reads TGTGCCAGTAGTCCCTCTCGACAGGGAGGCGGTGAAGCTTTCTTT.